These 24 T cell receptor beta chains share one sample of origin, sequenced in a study of cytomegalovirus exposure and HLA in healthy donors. Researchers ran the PCR with 60 Vbeta and 13 Jbeta primers. Method: immunoSEQ multiplex PCR; TCRdb's copy keeps in-frame clones and lacks some. The sample includes 150,000 to 180,000 clones, roughly four fifths seen only once; the top ten take about 1.3%. The sample comprised PBMCs. The receptors shown here come from a man between 18 and 29 years old in good health and CMV-seronegative.

This clone was detected only once. The rearrangement uses TRBV27 and TRBJ2-2, with a weak D call TRBD1 (6 bases). Trimming cost V 8 bases and J 4 bases, with 14 bases left between them. Germline assignment: CDR1 MNHEY and CDR2 SMNVEV (reference sequence). The CDR3 contains 14 residues. The CDR3 loop reads CASRPGVVTGELFF. As DNA, the CDR3 is TGTGCCAGCCGACCAGGGGTCGTCACCGGGGAGCTGTTTTTT.

In this sample, this clone turned up a few times. The rearrangement uses TRBV5-5 and TRBJ1-2; 8 bases fit TRBD1. The germline gives CDR1 SGHKS, CDR2 YYEKEE (reference sequence). The V gene end was trimmed by 4 bases and the J gene end by 5 bases; junction bases not matched to a gene: 10. This CDR3 has 15 residues. The CDR3: CASSLDRVKLYGYTF. The CDR3 DNA sequence: TGTGCCAGCAGCCTGGACAGGGTAAAACTGTATGGCTACACCTTC.

The chain combines TRBV6-5 with TRBJ2-2; TRBD1 might be the D (6 bases). Germline loops: CDR1 MNHEY, CDR2 SVGAGI. The CDR3 has 16 residues. The V end lost 0 bases, the J end lost 4 bases, and 12 bases lay between the germline ends. CDR3 coding DNA: TGTGCCAGCAGTTACTCGGCCACAGGGAGCACCGGGGAGCTGTTTTTT. This encodes CASSYSATGSTGELFF.

The rearrangement joins TRBV6-1 to TRBJ2-5; weak D call: TRBD2 (7 bases). Per germline, CDR1 MNHNS and CDR2 SASEGT. This CDR3 comprises 15 residues. Deletions cut 7 bases from V and 5 bases from J, with 20 bases between. In nucleotides, the CDR3 is TGTGCCAGCACCCCATGGGGGGGGGCGAGCGAGACCCAGTACTTC. Residues: CASTPWGGASETQYF.

The CDR3 nucleotides read TGTGCCAGCAGCACCGACAGTTTAGCTAACTATGGCTACACCTTC. Translating gives CASSTDSLANYGYTF. The V and J genes are TRBV7-2 and TRBJ1-2, with D tentatively TRBD1 (5 bases). This CDR3 region has 15 residues. Looked up from germline, CDR1 is SGHTA and CDR2 is FQGNSA. The V end lost 5 bases, the J end lost 0 bases, and 13 bases lay between the germline ends.

The CDR3 region is CASSVLAGPDTQYF. DNA for the CDR3: TGCGCCAGCAGTGTCCTAGCGGGACCAGATACGCAGTATTTT. V gene TRBV10-2 combines with J gene TRBJ2-3; 9 nucleotides match TRBD2. There are 14 residues in the CDR3. Per germline, CDR1 WSHSY and CDR2 SAAADI. V dropped 4 bases and J dropped 4; count of bases not matched to a gene: 3.

This chain connects TRBV5-4 to TRBJ1-3; D might be TRBD1 (6 bases). In germline, CDR1 is SGHNT, CDR2 YYREEE (reference sequence). The CDR3 length is 16 residues. V was trimmed by 3 bases and J by 4 bases, leaving 17 bases between them. CDR3 bases: TGTGCCAGCAGCTCTGGGGGTACAGGGACCGGAAACACCATATATTTT. This gives the protein CASSSGGTGTGNTIYF.

The V gene is TRBV6-6, the J gene TRBJ1-2; TRBD1 agrees at 7 bases. This CDR3 is built from 13 residues. The junction had 7 bases not matched to a gene; V was cut back by 8 bases and J by 4 bases. Germline-derived CDR1 and CDR2 are MNHNY and SVGAGI (reference sequence). The chain's CDR3 is CASLETGSYGYTF. The CDR3 coding sequence is TGTGCCAGCTTAGAGACAGGGAGCTATGGCTACACCTTC.

A single count supports this clone. The chain recombines TRBV5-1 with TRBJ1-1; D might be TRBD1 (5 bases). Germline CDR1 SGHRS, CDR2 YFSETQ. V was pared by 9 bases and J by 4 bases, with 16 bases between. This CDR3 contains 13 residues. CDR3: CATQGGVGTEAFF. The CDR3 DNA reads as TGCGCCACCCAAGGAGGGGTTGGCACTGAAGCTTTCTTT.

V is TRBV27 and J is TRBJ1-3; TRBD1 is a possible D gene (6 bases). Germline V gene sequence: CDR1 MNHEY, CDR2 SMNVEV (reference sequence). Trimming removed 3 bases from V and 4 bases from J, with 13 bases in between. CDR3 length: 15 amino acids. The CDR3 DNA is TGTGCCAGCAGTTTGCGGGGGGCTGAAGGAAACACCATATATTTT. Its protein product is CASSLRGAEGNTIYF.

The chain combines TRBV19 with TRBJ1-2; D possibly corresponds to TRBD1 (5 bases). The CDR3 covers 15 residues. Per the germline V gene, CDR1 is LNHDA and CDR2 is SQIVND (reference sequence). Trimming removed 1 base from V and 4 bases from J, with 13 bases in between. This CDR3 is CASSIGPGSAYGYTF. The CDR3 region has the DNA TGTGCCAGTAGTATAGGTCCAGGGTCTGCCTATGGCTACACCTTC.

This clone has a single count. This rearrangement joins TRBV5-8 to TRBJ2-7; TRBD2 aligns across 7 bases. The CDR3 runs 17 residues. J lost 4 bases, V lost 5 bases, and 18 bases had no gene match. CDR1 is SGHTS, CDR2 YDEGEE, per germline. Here the CDR3 reads CASSLAPRGEWGYEQYF. The CDR3 nucleotides read TGTGCCAGCAGTCTTGCTCCCCGGGGGGAGTGGGGATACGAGCAGTACTTC.

This clone was counted only a few times. The chain carries TRBV7-8 and TRBJ2-1; possible D gene TRBD2, 5 bases. The germline CDR1 and CDR2 sequences are SGHVS and FQNEAQ. There are 14 residues in the CDR3. V lost 5 bases to trimming and J lost 7 bases, with 15 bases between them. The DNA for the CDR3 is TGTGCCAGCAGCCAGGCCCGGACGGGGAATGAGCAGTTCTTC. Translating it yields CASSQARTGNEQFF.

V usage is TRBV14 and J usage is TRBJ2-1, with TRBD1 matching over 8 bases. The CDR3 runs to 18 residues. With V trimmed by 0 bases and J by 4 bases, 11 bases remained unmatched. The germline gives CDR1 SGHDN, CDR2 FVKESK. The CDR3 protein is CASSQDFVGQGYYNEQFF. CDR3 DNA: TGTGCCAGCAGCCAAGATTTTGTCGGACAGGGTTATTACAATGAGCAGTTCTTC.

The rearrangement links TRBV6-1 to TRBJ1-5, with D perhaps matching TRBD1 (5 bases). CDR1 and CDR2 from the germline V gene are MNHNS and SASEGT. The CDR3 length is 12 residues. The germline V and J ends were trimmed by 9 bases and 6 bases, with 12 bases remaining between them. CDR3 nucleotides: TGTGCCAGACGACAGCCGTCTCAGCCCCAGCATTTT. Its translation: CARRQPSQPQHF.

CDR3 in amino acids: CASSLGAPRYQFEKLFF. DNA for the CDR3: TGTGCCAGCAGTTTAGGGGCCCCCCGATACCAGTTTGAAAAACTGTTTTTT. This chain links TRBV27 with TRBJ1-4, with D possibly matching TRBD1 (5 bases). V lost 2 bases and J 7 bases, leaving 20 bases between the germline ends. The CDR3 is 17 amino acids. Germline CDR1 is MNHEY and CDR2 is SMNVEV (reference sequence). Full variable domain (remainder filled in from reference TRBV27 and TRBJ1-4): EAQVTQNPRYLITVTGKKLTVTCSQNMNHEYMSWYRQDPGLGLRQIYYSMNVEVTDKGDVPEGYKVSRKEKRNFPLILESPSPNQTSLYFCASSLGAPRYQFEKLFFGSGTQLSVL.

The chain carries TRBV27 and TRBJ1-6, with unresolved D. V shed 3 bases and J shed 5 bases, with 11 bases lying between them. The germline V gene encodes CDR1 MNHEY and CDR2 SMNVEV (reference sequence). There are 15 residues in the CDR3. The CDR3 spells CASSLRMLDNSPLHF. CDR3 nucleotide sequence: TGTGCCAGCAGTTTGAGGATGCTGGATAATTCACCCCTCCACTTT.

The rearrangement links TRBV28 to TRBJ1-5, with unresolved D. V lost 3 bases to trimming and J lost 7 bases, with 16 bases between them. This CDR3 is 15 amino acids long. From germline, CDR1 is MDHEN and CDR2 SYDVKM. This CDR3 is CASSLRWVKSQPQHF. In nucleotides, the CDR3 is TGTGCCAGCAGTTTGCGGTGGGTGAAGTCACAGCCCCAGCATTTT.

The rearrangement links TRBV6-1 to TRBJ1-4; TRBD1 aligns across 8 bases. The V segment lost 6 bases and the J segment 5 bases; nucleotides outside the gene matches: 8. The CDR3 runs to 15 residues. CDR1 MNHNS and CDR2 SASEGT come from the germline V gene. The chain's CDR3 is CASRTGAFSNEKLFF. CDR3 nucleotides: TGTGCCAGCAGGACAGGGGCCTTCTCAAATGAAAAACTGTTTTTT.

This chain connects TRBV15 to TRBJ2-1, with D maybe TRBD2 (6 bases). The CDR3 is 12 residues long. V lost 5 bases and J lost 9, with 11 bases in between. The germline gives CDR1 LNHNV, CDR2 YYDKDF (reference sequence). CDR3 amino acids: CATSGRGGEQFF. The CDR3 coding sequence is TGTGCCACCAGCGGTAGGGGAGGTGAGCAGTTCTTC.

This chain links TRBV28 with TRBJ1-2; the match to TRBD1 covers 7 bases. Germline CDR1 reads MDHEN; CDR2 reads SYDVKM. V trimming: 7 bases; J trimming: 4 bases; junction bases outside the gene matches: 6. This CDR3 has 13 amino acids. The CDR3 loop is CASKTGVAYGYTF. The DNA of the CDR3 is TGTGCCAGCAAAACAGGGGTAGCCTATGGCTACACCTTC.

This chain links TRBV6-1 with TRBJ2-5; 8 bases align to TRBD1. Germline V gene data show CDR1 as MNHNS and CDR2 as SASEGT. V shed 4 bases and J 5 bases; nucleotides not matched to a gene: 6. The CDR3 is 14 residues long. The CDR3 is CASSVGQGAETQYF. DNA of the CDR3: TGTGCCAGCAGTGTGGGCCAGGGGGCGGAGACCCAGTACTTC.

This chain links TRBV28 with TRBJ2-7, with a possible D match to TRBD2 (5 bases). The length of the CDR3 is 14 residues. V dropped 8 bases and J dropped 3 bases, with 17 bases sitting between them. CDR1 is MDHEN and CDR2 is SYDVKM in the germline V gene. This chain's CDR3 is CASGLRAGNYEQYF. CDR3 coding DNA: TGTGCCAGCGGGTTGAGGGCCGGTAACTACGAGCAGTACTTC.

The rearrangement uses TRBV30 and TRBJ2-7; 9 positions match TRBD2. CDR1 is GTSNPN, CDR2 SVGIG, per germline (reference sequence). This CDR3 comprises 13 residues. V gave up 4 bases and J gave up 1 base; unmatched junction bases: 2. The CDR3 here is CAWNAGGSYEQYF. CDR3 DNA sequence: TGTGCCTGGAACGCGGGAGGGTCCTACGAGCAGTACTTC.